This T cell receptor (beta chain) is drawn from a study of T cells in Graves' hyperthyroidism and ophthalmopathy. What was amplified from RNA transcripts were TCR beta CDR3 regions. Using the HTBI primer set, a first-round RT-PCR was run on the TCR CDR3. TCRdb fed the multiplex PCR reads into MiXCR, producing one record per CDR3 protein. The repertoire holds some 200,000 distinct CDR3 sequences, with about a sixth as singletons. This CDR3 is built from 14 residues. Per germline, CDR1 SSHAT and CDR2 FNYEAQ (reference sequence). In its sample, this clonotype was seen many times. The junction and the germline gene differ at one end; a read error may be behind it.

This chain links TRBV7-7 with TRBJ2-1; D gene uncertain. Input material: blood. The sequence was obtained from a woman aged 50 to 60 with Graves' hyperthyroidism. The CDR3: CASSPQPAPSEQFF. The CDR3 coding sequence is TGTGCTAGCAGCCCCCAACCCGCACCCTCTGAGCAGTTCTTC.